The sequence of this T cell receptor beta chain was determined in a study of T cell therapy after organ transplantation. Concerning this clone: Its specificity is not known.

This CDR3 is built from 13 residues. Trimming took 3 bases from V and 3 from J, leaving 9 bases between them. CDR1 LNHDA and CDR2 SQIVND come from the germline V gene (reference sequence). Clones were sequenced by immunoSEQ multiplex PCR, and TCRdb holds only the in-frame ones, with some missing. The sample shows some 47,000 clones, approximately 94% of them seen only once. Specimen: CD8+ T cells from blood, collected before autologous CMV-specific T cell therapy. This receptor was obtained from a human patient who had received a solid organ transplant and had CMV disease. This rearrangement joins TRBV19 to TRBJ2-7; D is unresolved. The CDR3 loop reads CASSMWLNYEQYF. As DNA, the CDR3 is TGTGCCAGTAGTATGTGGCTTAACTACGAGCAGTACTTC. The full variable domain, in which reference TRBV19 and TRBJ2-7 provide the parts outside the CDR3, is DGGITQSPKYLFRKEGQNVTLSCEQNLNHDAMYWYRQDPGQGLRLIYYSQIVNDFQKGDIAEGYSVSREKKESFPLTVTSAQKNPTAFYLCASSMWLNYEQYFGPGTRLTVT.